Detailed here is one TCR beta chain. The assay was immunoSEQ multiplex PCR, and TCRdb's table has in-frame clones only and misses some. The sample holds around 450,000 clones, approximately 90% seen once. The CDR3 totals 14 residues. Trimming removed 3 bases at V and 4 bases at J, with 10 bases between. Looked up from germline, CDR1 is MDHEN and CDR2 is SYDVKM. The source of the sample is a study of blood T cell repertoires in COVID-19. Study-level information: The samples span acute and convalescent COVID-19 from the United States, Italy and Spain. The analysed material was cDNA or gDNA that came from T cells, B-cell-depleted T cells, or PBMCs.

Everyone who took part was roughly 18 to 89 years old, and they came from about two dozen US areas. Resolution of symptoms, clearance, or two negative PCRs was present in recovered Cohort 3 donors. V is TRBV28 and J is TRBJ1-3; perhaps TRBD1 as D (6 bases). The TCR originated in a woman under 30 who had recovered from COVID-19. Sequencing was carried out using PBMCs or T cells enriched from blood (not recorded which). CDR3: CASSFADRGNTIYF. The CDR3, as DNA: TGTGCCAGCAGTTTCGCGGACAGAGGAAACACCATATATTTT.